The 2 T cell receptor beta chains below were found in one sample sequenced in a study of blood T cell repertoires in COVID-19. Profiling relied on immunoSEQ multiplex PCR, and the TCRdb table lists in-frame clones only, not all of them. The repertoire includes roughly 68,000 clones, more than 75% of them detected once, and about a tenth sits in the top ten. Sample: PBMCs or T cells enriched from blood (not recorded which). These TCRs come from a woman in her thirties or forties who had recovered from COVID-19.

The genes are TRBV20-1 and TRBJ2-1, with D maybe TRBD2 (6 bases). V lost 3 bases and J lost 10, with 22 bases in between. This CDR3 comprises 15 residues. Germline CDR1 reads DFQATT; CDR2 reads SNEGSKA (reference sequence). DNA of the CDR3: TGCAGTGCTAGTGATGGGACTCCCGAGGTCGGGGAGCAGTTCTTC. This codes for CSASDGTPEVGEQFF.

The chain has TRBV3-1 (or the pseudogene TRBV3-2) and TRBJ2-7; 7 bases fit TRBD1. The CDR3 is 15 amino acids. V lost 1 base to trimming and J lost 0 bases; unmatched junction nucleotides: 3. Germline-derived CDR1 and CDR2 are LGHDT and YNNKEL (reference sequence). CDR3 region: CASSQVGDSSYEQYF. The CDR3, as DNA: TGTGCCAGCAGCCAAGTAGGGGACAGCTCCTACGAGCAGTACTTC.